Below, 22 T cell receptor beta chains from the same sample are listed, as sequenced in a study of memory CD8 T cells in hepatitis C reinfection (dated 2017 in TCRdb). Library creation used the immunoSEQ multiplex PCR assay. Here the immuneACCESS table is served through TCRdb, limited to in-frame sequences with V and J called. Missing clones are a known gap in these copies; in checked studies unresolved V genes cover under half, and the rest lacks a known reason. The sample contains 5,000 to 6,500 clones, more than 80% of them found a single time. Jointly, the top ten make up 22% of the sample. Read against the paper, the sample's time point label means: pre-reinfection, 55 to 20 weeks before reinfection detection. The sorted cells were sequenced directly ex vivo, without any in vitro expansion ahead of TCR sequencing. The sequencing sample was made of naive CD8+ T cells sorted from blood. The label giving this sample's cell subset or site can be read as: total naive CD8+CD45RO- T cells. The receptors originated from a man aged 45-60 years with hepatitis C virus infection.

V is TRBV27 and J is TRBJ2-4; 12 bases fit TRBD2. The germline V gene encodes CDR1 MNHEY and CDR2 SMNVEV (reference sequence). This CDR3 comprises 14 residues. V trimming: 3 bases; J trimming: 8 bases; junction bases outside the gene matches: 2. DNA of the CDR3: TGTGCCAGCAGTTTCCTAGCGGGGGGGGACATTCAGTACTTC. Protein product: CASSFLAGGDIQYF.

V usage is TRBV2 and J usage is TRBJ1-5; TRBD1 might be the D (5 bases). Germline-derived CDR1 and CDR2 are SNHLY and FYNNEI. V lost 3 bases and J 12 bases, leaving 15 bases between the germline ends. The CDR3 is 13 residues long. Written as DNA, the CDR3 is TGTGCCAGCAGTGAGACGGACAACTCTAACCAGCATTTT. Its translation is CASSETDNSNQHF.

The chain has TRBV4-2 and TRBJ2-5; 8 bases map to TRBD2. The tail of the sequence fits TRBJ2-7 better, so the J call may be wrong. In germline, CDR1 is LGHNA, CDR2 YNFKEQ. The CDR3 sequence is 15 residues long. CDR3 region: CASSQEAGVAYEQYF. Written as DNA, the CDR3 is TGTGCCAGCAGCCAAGAAGCGGGAGTCGCCTACGAGCAGTACTTC.

This rearrangement joins TRBV9 to TRBJ2-7; D gene uncertain. The CDR3 totals 15 residues. Germline assignment: CDR1 SGDLS and CDR2 YYNGEE. V was trimmed by 0 bases and J by 0 bases, leaving 10 bases between them. The CDR3 loop is CASSVGFSGSYEQYF. In DNA, the CDR3 is TGTGCCAGCAGCGTAGGTTTTTCGGGCTCCTACGAGCAGTACTTC.

The chain carries TRBV5-1 and TRBJ2-3, with D unclear. The germline V gene has CDR1 SGHRS and CDR2 YFSETQ. Trimming stripped 0 bases from V and 6 bases from J, with 11 bases between. CDR3 size: 14 residues. The CDR3: CASSLGLPRDTQYF. The CDR3 region has the DNA TGCGCCAGCAGCTTGGGGCTGCCTCGTGATACGCAGTATTTT.

The chain is built from TRBV29-1 and TRBJ2-3, with 7 bases identical to TRBD1. The junction had 4 bases not matched to a gene; V was cut back by 7 bases and J by 6 bases. The CDR3 spans 11 residues. Per germline, CDR1 SQVTM and CDR2 ANQGSEA. In DNA form, the CDR3 reads TGCAGCGGACAGGGTACGGATACGCAGTATTTT. The encoded protein is CSGQGTDTQYF.

V is TRBV2 and J is TRBJ1-1; 7 nucleotides agree with TRBD1. Trimming removed 7 bases from V and 0 bases from J; junction bases left unmatched: 8. The germline CDR1 and CDR2 sequences are SNHLY and FYNNEI. CDR3 length equals 15 residues. CDR3 in DNA: TGTGCCAGCATTTGGGACAGCGAATTGAACACTGAAGCTTTCTTT. Translation gives CASIWDSELNTEAFF.

The CDR3 DNA reads TGTGCCAGCAGCCTCCGGACTAGCTGGGATGAGCAGTTCTTC. Translated, it gives CASSLRTSWDEQFF. The V call is TRBV13, the J call TRBJ2-1; TRBD2 matches 8 bases. Losses at the gene ends were 5 bases for V and 8 bases for J; bases not matched to a gene: 8. The CDR3 has 14 residues. Germline CDR1 reads PRHDT; CDR2 reads FYEKMQ (reference sequence).

The rearrangement joins TRBV10-3 to TRBJ2-2, with D maybe TRBD1 (6 bases). The CDR3 covers 16 residues. Germline loops: CDR1 ENHRY, CDR2 SYGVKD. V dropped 4 bases and J dropped 3 bases, with 15 bases sitting between them. Written as DNA, the CDR3 is TGTGCCATCAGTGCCCCTCCGGGACATGACACCGGGGAGCTGTTTTTT. As protein: CAISAPPGHDTGELFF.

This chain uses TRBV2 with TRBJ1-2; D is possibly TRBD1 (6 bases). V was shortened by 4 bases and J by 8 bases, with 23 bases between the two germline ends. The CDR3 runs 16 residues. Germline CDR1 SNHLY, CDR2 FYNNEI. CDR3 in amino acids: CASSGEPRDMVQGYTF. The DNA for the CDR3 is TGTGCCAGCAGTGGAGAGCCCCGGGACATGGTGCAAGGCTACACCTTC.

The gene calls are TRBV27 and TRBJ2-3; D is ambiguous. This CDR3 is built from 13 residues. Between the trimmed V and J ends, which lost 5 bases and 3 bases, there was a span of 9 bases. Germline CDR1 and CDR2: MNHEY and SMNVEV (reference sequence). The CDR3 DNA is TGTGCCAGCAGTCCTCTCCAGACAGATACGCAGTATTTT. This sequence encodes CASSPLQTDTQYF.

This sequence joins TRBV30 and TRBJ2-7; the match to TRBD2 covers 12 bases. Trimming took 1 base from V and 6 from J; bases not matched to a gene: 10. CDR1 is GTSNPN, CDR2 SVGIG, per germline (reference sequence). The CDR3 runs 16 residues. The CDR3 region is CAWSDGLAGLRGEQYF. The CDR3 DNA sequence: TGTGCCTGGAGTGATGGACTAGCGGGATTACGGGGCGAGCAGTACTTC.

The V and J genes are TRBV28 and TRBJ2-7, with D possibly being TRBD1 (5 bases). V was clipped by 2 bases and J by 1 base, with 6 bases between them. This CDR3 has 13 amino acids. Germline CDR1 is MDHEN and CDR2 is SYDVKM. CDR3 bases: TGTGCCAGCAGTTTACAGGGTTCCTACGAGCAGTACTTC. Protein product: CASSLQGSYEQYF.

This chain connects TRBV19 to TRBJ2-5; D is undetermined. The germline V gene has CDR1 LNHDA and CDR2 SQIVND (reference sequence). The CDR3 spans 15 residues. V lost 1 base, J lost 7 bases, and 16 bases lay in between. The CDR3 protein is CASSIGLGLPGTQYF. The CDR3 bases are TGTGCCAGTAGTATAGGACTCGGATTACCTGGGACCCAGTACTTC.

The chain is built from TRBV9 and TRBJ2-2; D possibly corresponds to TRBD2 (5 bases). Deletions cut 3 bases from V and 4 bases from J, with 10 bases between. CDR1 is SGDLS and CDR2 is YYNGEE in the germline V gene. This CDR3 region has 14 residues. The CDR3 DNA sequence: TGTGCCAGCAGCGAGAGCGGAACCACCGGGGAGCTGTTTTTT. It yields the protein CASSESGTTGELFF.

This chain joins TRBV5-8 and TRBJ1-4; unclear D gene. Germline V gene sequence: CDR1 SGHTS, CDR2 YDEGEE. The CDR3 runs to 14 residues. V was pared by 0 bases and J by 8 bases, with 11 bases between. The CDR3 is CASSLVEPREKLFF. The DNA for the CDR3 is TGTGCCAGCAGCTTGGTCGAACCACGGGAAAAACTGTTTTTT.

The chain employs TRBV7-8 and TRBJ2-7; the D gene is possibly TRBD1 (6 bases). CDR1 SGHVS and CDR2 FQNEAQ come from the germline V gene. This CDR3 comprises 16 residues. The V and J ends lost 4 bases and 2 bases respectively, with 18 bases between them. CDR3: CASSSDRQAFPYEQYF. CDR3 DNA sequence: TGTGCCAGCAGCTCGGATAGACAGGCGTTTCCCTACGAGCAGTACTTC.

The rearrangement uses TRBV11-2 and TRBJ2-7, with D perhaps TRBD2 (5 bases). The CDR3 extends over 14 amino acids. Per germline, CDR1 SGHAT and CDR2 FQNNGV. V shed 1 base and J shed 4 bases, with 11 bases lying between them. The CDR3 DNA sequence: TGTGCCAGCAGCTTAGGGATTTCGGGATACGAGCAGTACTTC. Amino acid sequence: CASSLGISGYEQYF.

The rearrangement links TRBV18 to TRBJ1-1, with D unclear. With 0 bases removed from V and 0 bases from J, the gap between germline ends came to 8 bases. CDR1 and CDR2 from the germline V gene are KGHSH and LQKENI. This CDR3 contains 15 residues. The CDR3 DNA reads as TGTGCCAGCTCACCACCGGGGAGGGTGAACACTGAAGCTTTCTTT. It yields the protein CASSPPGRVNTEAFF.

This chain uses TRBV7-9 with TRBJ2-1, with TRBD1 matching 9 bases. The CDR3 has 15 residues. V shed 1 base and J 5 bases; nucleotides not matched to a gene: 3. CDR1 and CDR2 (germline): SEHNR, FQNEAQ (reference sequence). CDR3 bases: TGTGCCAGCAGCTTAGACAGGGGGCTCGACAATGAGCAGTTCTTC. This encodes CASSLDRGLDNEQFF.

The CDR3 is CASSLTGTSIGHEQFF. The CDR3 DNA is TGTGCCAGCAGCTTAACTGGGACTAGCATTGGCCATGAGCAGTTCTTC. The rearrangement links TRBV7-3 to TRBJ2-1; TRBD2 agrees at 9 bases. The CDR3 consists of 16 residues. V lost 0 bases, J lost 8 bases, and 8 bases stayed unmatched. The germline CDR1 and CDR2 sequences are SGHTA and FQGTGA. The variable domain in full, with the rest retrieved from reference TRBV7-3 and TRBJ2-1, is GAGVSQTPSNKVTEKGKYVELRCDPISGHTALYWYRQSLGQGPEFLIYFQGTGAADDSGLPNDRFFAVRPEGSVSTLKIQRTERGDSAVYLCASSLTGTSIGHEQFFGPGTRLTVL.

This clone was seen only a few times. This chain connects TRBV25-1 to TRBJ2-7; tentatively, D is TRBD1 (5 bases). V was clipped by 1 base and J by 2 bases, with 9 bases between them. CDR1 is MGHDK, CDR2 SYGVNS, per germline. The CDR3 is 14 residues long. Written as DNA, the CDR3 is TGTGCCAGCAGTGAATGGGGCAGGGCCTACGAGCAGTACTTC. Residues: CASSEWGRAYEQYF.